This TCR beta chain is drawn from a study of radiotherapy plus CTLA-4 blockade in lung cancer (dated by TCRdb to 2016 to 2018). General notes on the study: Among enrolled patients, under 20% had an objective response and about 30% reached disease control. Paper-wide results and their limitations: After treatment with radiotherapy and ipilimumab, TCR clones that originated in tumors expanded in peripheral blood. The strongest predictors of response were reported to be early dynamic shifts in blood T cell clones along with a rise in serum interferon-beta following radiation.

Library preparation used the immunoSEQ multiplex PCR assay. TCRdb obtained this table from immuneACCESS and retained in-frame rearrangements with V and J assigned. These tables miss some clones; where compared with another copy, unresolved V genes account for less than half of the shortfall, and the remainder is unexplained. The sample records about 110,000 clones, more than 65% of which are singletons. Roughly 3.1% of the sample rests with the top ten. Remarks on this clone: Its antigen remains undetermined. Base-call qualities are not available, and no considerably larger clone is one nucleotide away.

In this study, focal radiation therapy paired with CTLA-4 blockade (ipilimumab) was tested in patients who had chemo-refractory metastatic non-small-cell lung cancer. This clonotype originated in a human donor with non-small cell lung cancer that progressed on radiotherapy plus ipilimumab. Some clones in this sample may be carry-over from other donors' samples. Sequencing used peripheral blood, obtained from a patient treated with radiotherapy plus ipilimumab.

The CDR3: CASSLAFRRGAEAFF. The nucleotide sequence reads as follows: TGCGCCAGCAGCTTGGCCTTTAGAAGAGGTGCTGAAGCTTTCTTT. This chain is built from TRBV5-1 and TRBJ1-1; the D segment cannot be called with confidence. The CDR3, cysteine through phenylalanine, is 15 amino acids long. The sequence is cut down to CDR3 DNA, 45 bases in frame from base 1. V is reduced by 0 bases and J by 6 bases, leaving a spacing of 15 bases between them. Looking up the germline V gene yields CDR1 SGHRS and CDR2 YFSETQ.